The 11 T cell receptor beta chains given below trace back to one sample, sequenced in a study of shared clonotypes between healthy human individuals. Assay used: immunoSEQ multiplex PCR; TCRdb lists only in-frame clones, some missing. This sample has around 1.6 million clones; around 98% occur once, and the top ten carry roughly 0.45%. The sequenced sample consisted of naive CD4+ T cells sorted from blood. Indicated subset: CD45RA+ positively selected. The origin of the receptors is a man aged 25-45 years in good health.

The chain joins TRBV9 to TRBJ2-7, with 10 bases matching TRBD2. Trimming at V came to 4 bases and at J to 4 bases, leaving 11 bases not matched to a gene. Germline CDR1 reads SGDLS; CDR2 reads YYNGEE. The CDR3 loop spans 16 amino acids. This CDR3 reads CASSPELLAGAYEQYF. CDR3 nucleotide sequence: TGTGCCAGCAGCCCGGAACTTCTAGCGGGAGCGTACGAGCAGTACTTC.

In its sample, this clone was seen once. This chain joins TRBV29-1 and TRBJ1-2; D is ambiguous. Germline CDR1 is SQVTM and CDR2 is ANQGSEA. The V end lost 4 bases, the J end lost 1 base, and 13 bases lay between the germline ends. The CDR3 spans 14 residues. This CDR3 is CSVGFPSFNYGYTF. In nucleotides, the CDR3 is TGCAGCGTTGGGTTTCCGTCCTTTAACTATGGCTACACCTTC.

The chain is built from TRBV5-1 and TRBJ2-5; 7 bases align to TRBD1. The germline V gene encodes CDR1 SGHRS and CDR2 YFSETQ. This CDR3 is 14 amino acids long. V dropped 4 bases and J dropped 3; count of bases not matched to a gene: 6. Here the CDR3 DNA reads TGCGCCAGCAGCCCGGGACAGACCAAAGAGACCCAGTACTTC. Protein sequence: CASSPGQTKETQYF.

This chain links TRBV10-3 with TRBJ1-5; D perhaps matches TRBD1 (5 bases). CDR3 length: 14 residues. CDR1 and CDR2 (germline): ENHRY, SYGVKD. With 10 bases removed from V and 0 bases from J, the gap between germline ends came to 13 bases. The CDR3 is CATSTEVSNQPQHF. The DNA of the CDR3 is TGTGCCACCTCGACAGAGGTTAGCAATCAGCCCCAGCATTTT.

This chain connects TRBV5-8 to TRBJ1-2, with 7 bases matching TRBD1. Germline V gene lookup returns CDR1 SGHTS and CDR2 YDEGEE. Losses at the gene ends were 0 bases for V and 5 bases for J; bases not matched to a gene: 7. This CDR3 is built from 15 residues. Here the CDR3 reads CASSLGRTGPYGYTF. DNA of the CDR3: TGTGCCAGCAGCTTGGGGCGGACAGGACCTTATGGCTACACCTTC.

The genes are TRBV7-2 and TRBJ1-3; 8 positions match TRBD1. The CDR3 has 18 amino acids. Trimming at V came to 5 bases and at J to 2 bases, leaving 14 bases not matched to a gene. CDR1 SGHTA and CDR2 FQGNSA come from the germline V gene. DNA for the CDR3: TGTGCCAGCAGCGCCGGGACAGGCAGACCCCCCGCTGGAAACACCATATATTTT. Its translation is CASSAGTGRPPAGNTIYF.

About this clone: Other DNA sequences in this sample translate to the same CDR3. The gene calls are TRBV5-4 and TRBJ2-1; no clear D gene. Per the germline V gene, CDR1 is SGHNT and CDR2 is YYREEE (reference sequence). The V end lost 2 bases, the J end lost 0 bases, and 9 bases lay between the germline ends. There are 15 residues in the CDR3. CDR3 sequence: CASSLGGLSYNEQFF. In DNA, the CDR3 is TGTGCCAGCAGCTTAGGTGGGCTCTCCTACAATGAGCAGTTCTTC.

The chain recombines TRBV5-1 with TRBJ2-2; D is unresolved. Germline lookup yields CDR1 SGHRS and CDR2 YFSETQ. This CDR3 region has 15 residues. The V end lost 0 bases, the J end lost 6 bases, and 12 bases lay between the germline ends. The CDR3 protein is CASSLGNDPPGELFF. CDR3 sequence (DNA): TGCGCCAGCAGCTTGGGAAACGATCCCCCCGGGGAGCTGTTTTTT.

The chain uses TRBV11-3 and TRBJ1-4; TRBD1 matches at 7 bases. The length of the CDR3 is 15 residues. J gave up 6 bases and V 3 bases, and 7 bases lay outside the gene matches. CDR1 is SGHNT, CDR2 YENEEA, per germline. The CDR3 DNA sequence: TGTGCCAGCAGCTTTCACCGACAGGGAGATGAAAAACTGTTTTTT. Protein sequence: CASSFHRQGDEKLFF.

The rearrangement uses TRBV15 and TRBJ1-2; D may be TRBD1 (5 bases). The CDR3 extends over 17 amino acids. Germline CDR1 reads LNHNV; CDR2 reads YYDKDF (reference sequence). V lost 0 bases to trimming and J lost 2 bases, with 16 bases between them. The CDR3 here is CATSRDYWQGENYGYTF. In nucleotides, the CDR3 is TGTGCCACCAGCAGAGATTACTGGCAGGGAGAAAACTATGGCTACACCTTC.

CDR3 protein: CAISDRGQGTNTGELFF. The DNA of the CDR3 is TGTGCCATCAGTGACAGAGGACAGGGGACGAACACCGGGGAGCTGTTTTTT. The chain employs TRBV10-3 and TRBJ2-2; 9 nucleotides align to TRBD1. Trimming removed 3 bases from V and 0 bases from J; junction bases left unmatched: 5. Germline V gene sequence: CDR1 ENHRY, CDR2 SYGVKD. The CDR3 contains 17 residues.